This is a list of T cell receptor beta chains from one sample in a study of blood T cell repertoires in COVID-19. TCRdb's table, derived via immunoSEQ multiplex PCR, lists solely in-frame clones and lacks some. The sample lists about 290,000 clones, 89% occurring once. Sequencing was carried out using PBMCs or T cells enriched from blood (not recorded which). The receptors come from a woman in her thirties or forties who had recovered from COVID-19. Each CDR3 is given with its conserved first and last residue. D genes are given only for firm matches. Rows may omit the clone size; those that give it use once, few, many or a size class.

V,size,D,J,DNA,CDR3
TRBV18,-,TRBD1,TRBJ2-7,TGTGCCAGCTCACCAGGGGCAGGGGGAGTATACGAGCAGTACTTC,CASSPGAGGVYEQYF
TRBV11-2,-,-,TRBJ2-2,TGTGCCAGCAGCCGACAGGCTTTGAGGACCGGGGAGCTGTTTTTT,CASSRQALRTGELFF
TRBV2,-,-,TRBJ1-5,TGTGCCAGCAGTGAAGCGCGGGGGCAGGGAAATCAGCCCCAGCATTTT,CASSEARGQGNQPQHF
TRBV9,-,-,TRBJ1-2,TGTGCCAGCAGCACCTGGGTGGGGGGAGAGTATGGCTACACCTTC,CASSTWVGGEYGYTF
TRBV19,-,TRBD1,TRBJ2-7,TGTGCCAGTAGTAGACAGGGAACCGCCTACGAGCAGTACTTC,CASSRQGTAYEQYF
TRBV3-1/TRBV3-2,many,TRBD1,TRBJ2-5,TGTGCCAGCAGCCCCGGACAGGACCAAGAGACCCAGTACTTC,CASSPGQDQETQYF
TRBV6-5,-,-,TRBJ1-2,TGTGCCAGCAGGGAGGGCGGACGGGCTGGCTACACCTTC,CASREGGRAGYTF
TRBV6-4,-,TRBD1,TRBJ1-2,TGTGCCAGCAGTGACCCAACTGCCGGGACAGAATATGGCTACACCTTC,CASSDPTAGTEYGYTF
TRBV19,-,TRBD1,TRBJ2-7,TGTGCCAGTAGTAGAGGGACAGGGGGCCGCTACGAGCAGTACTTC,CASSRGTGGRYEQYF
TRBV29-1,-,TRBD1,TRBJ1-1,TGCAGCGTCGGACAGGGGGCGGACACTGAAGCTTTCTTT,CSVGQGADTEAFF
TRBV5-1,once,-,TRBJ2-1,TGCGCCAGCAGCCGGGCCCCGGGGGTTCTCTACAATGAGCAGTTCTTC,CASSRAPGVLYNEQFF
TRBV15,-,TRBD1,TRBJ2-1,TGTGCCACCAGCAGAGGGGACAGGGCCAATGAGCAGTTCTTC,CATSRGDRANEQFF
TRBV5-1,-,TRBD2,TRBJ2-3,TGCGCCAGCAGCTTGGCCGGGACTAGCGGGGCAAAGACAGATACGCAGTATTTT,CASSLAGTSGAKTDTQYF
TRBV15,-,TRBD1,TRBJ1-2,TGTGCCACCAGCAGAGACCAGGGGGCTAGCTATGGCTACACCTTC,CATSRDQGASYGYTF